This passage covers 32 T cell receptor beta chains from one sample sequenced in a study of T-cell reconstitution after alpha-beta-depleted transplantation in children. Unique molecular identifiers were incorporated during preparation of the TCRbeta library. TCRdb called the PCR reads again in MiXCR, with one record for every CDR3 protein. This table has 200,000 or so distinct CDR3 sequences, roughly 6.6% appearing once. The source material was PBMCs, sampled before TCRalphabeta/CD19-depleted stem cell transplant. These receptors were collected from a boy aged 2-9 years with acute lymphoblastic leukemia, due to receive a stem cell transplant.

Regarding this clonotype: This may be a read error: a much more frequent sequence differs by one nucleotide. The chain couples TRBV5-1 to TRBJ2-5; TRBD2 matches at 8 bases. The V and J ends lost 1 base and 2 bases, in that order; junction bases with no gene match: 7. This CDR3 has 16 residues. Germline V CDR1 and CDR2: SGHRS, YFSETQ. CDR3 bases: TGCGCCAGCAGCTTGTATTCTAGCGGGCGGCAAGAGACCCAGTACTTC. Amino acids: CASSLYSSGRQETQYF.

This clonotype has ten or more counts. The chain couples TRBV9 to TRBJ2-3; D call uncertain. CDR3 length: 16 amino acids. V lost 4 bases and J lost 0, with 15 bases in between. The germline CDR1 and CDR2 sequences are SGDLS and YYNGEE. The CDR3 loop reads CASSSSGSDSTDTQYF. CDR3 bases: TGTGCCAGCAGCTCCTCAGGATCAGATAGCACAGATACGCAGTATTTT. Based on the CDR3 plus reference TRBV9 and TRBJ2-3, the full variable domain is DSGVTQTPKHLITATGQRVTLRCSPRSGDLSVYWYQQSLDQGLQFLIQYYNGEERAKGNILERFSAQQFPDLHSELNLSSLELGDSALYFCASSSSGSDSTDTQYFGPGTRLTVL.

With respect to this clonotype: A much bigger clone sits one base away, suggesting this may be a read error. The gene calls are TRBV7-8 and TRBJ2-1; D may be TRBD1 or TRBD2 (5 bases each). Trimming pared 0 bases from V and 7 bases from J, leaving 19 bases between. The CDR3 sequence is 17 residues long. Germline V lookup: CDR1 SGHVS, CDR2 FQNEAQ. CDR3 DNA: TGTGCCAGCAGCTTAGCAGATTTGGGGGTGGGACGGAATGAGCAGTTCTTC. Its protein product is CASSLADLGVGRNEQFF.

J is TRBJ1-6 and V is TRBV11-2, with D possibly TRBD1 on 6 matching bases. Trimming removed 3 bases at V and 11 bases at J, with 20 bases between. Looked up from germline, CDR1 is SGHAT and CDR2 is FQNNGV. The CDR3 spans 16 residues. The CDR3 sequence is CASSFGGGPGAPPLHF. The CDR3 DNA sequence: TGTGCCAGCAGCTTCGGGGGTGGCCCAGGGGCCCCACCCCTCCACTTT.

V usage is TRBV10-3 and J usage is TRBJ2-3, with 8 positions matching TRBD2. This CDR3 is 15 amino acids long. CDR1 is ENHRY and CDR2 is SYGVKD in the germline V gene. With 8 bases clipped from V and 1 base from J, the junction kept 8 bases outside the gene matches. The chain's CDR3 is CAISERESGTDTQYF. The CDR3 bases are TGTGCCATCTCGGAGCGGGAGAGCGGCACAGATACGCAGTATTTT.

This clonotype was seen ten or more times. V is TRBV12-3 or TRBV12-4 and J is TRBJ2-4; 7 bases agree with TRBD1. The CDR3 spans 14 residues. V trimming: 7 bases; J trimming: 8 bases; junction bases outside the gene matches: 11. The CDR3 region has the DNA TGTGCCAGCAATAACAGGGGCCAGCTAGACATTCAGTACTTC. This sequence encodes CASNNRGQLDIQYF.

This clonotype was seen at least ten times. This rearrangement joins TRBV7-9 to TRBJ1-5; D unresolved. The CDR3 is made up of 17 amino acids. V was clipped by 0 bases and J by 0 bases, with 12 bases between them. Germline-derived CDR1 and CDR2 are SEHNR and FQNEAQ (reference sequence). In nucleotides, the CDR3 is TGTGCCAGCAGCTTAGCAAGGGCACCCTATAGCAATCAGCCCCAGCATTTT. Amino acid sequence: CASSLARAPYSNQPQHF.

This clonotype was picked up many times. This CDR3 reads CASSLGGPYEQYF. The CDR3 DNA is TGTGCCAGCAGCTTAGGGGGTCCGTACGAGCAGTACTTC. The chain is built from TRBV7-2 and TRBJ2-7; D gene ambiguous. The V gene's germline CDR1 is SGHTA and CDR2 FQGNSA. V dropped 1 base and J dropped 4 bases, with 8 bases sitting between them. This CDR3 is built from 13 residues. The full variable domain, completed using reference TRBV7-2 and TRBJ2-7, is GAGVSQSPSNKVTEKGKDVELRCDPISGHTALYWYRQSLGQGLEFLIYFQGNSAPDKSGLPSDRFSAERTGGSVSTLTIQRTQQEDSAVYLCASSLGGPYEQYFGPGTRLTVT.

The table lists this clonotype with many counts. The chain joins TRBV6-2 or TRBV6-3 to TRBJ2-3; 9 nucleotides agree with TRBD1. There are 18 residues in the CDR3. Germline loops: CDR1 MNHEY, CDR2 SVGEGT. V shed 2 bases and J 1 base; nucleotides not matched to a gene: 10. CDR3 nucleotides: TGTGCCAGCAGTTACGGAGGACAGGGGATTTTCGGCACAGATACGCAGTATTTT. Translation: CASSYGGQGIFGTDTQYF.

This clonotype was recorded many times. The rearrangement uses TRBV4-3 and TRBJ1-6; D is perhaps TRBD1 (5 bases). Trimming stripped 0 bases from V and 10 bases from J, with 22 bases between. The CDR3 is 18 residues long. The germline V gene encodes CDR1 LGHNA and CDR2 YSLEER. The CDR3 DNA reads TGCGCCAGCAGCCAAGATCTTGTTACCGGGACCCTGGGGTCACCCCTCCACTTT. It yields the protein CASSQDLVTGTLGSPLHF.

The rearrangement links TRBV28 to TRBJ1-1; D remains unclear. Germline-derived CDR1 and CDR2 are MDHEN and SYDVKM. The CDR3 is made up of 11 amino acids. V was clipped by 7 bases and J by 1 base, with 4 bases between them. CDR3 region: CASTGNTEAFF. The CDR3 DNA sequence: TGTGCCAGCACTGGGAACACTGAAGCTTTCTTT. The variable domain in full, with the rest retrieved from reference TRBV28 and TRBJ1-1, is DVKVTQSSRYLVKRTGEKVFLECVQDMDHENMFWYRQDPGLGLRLIYFSYDVKMKEKGDIPEGYSVSREKKERFSLILESASTNQTSMYLCASTGNTEAFFGQGTRLTVV.

This clonotype was counted many times. CDR3 sequence (DNA): TGCAGTGCTAGAGATATAGCCGGGCTCAATCAGCCCCAGCATTTT. This translates into CSARDIAGLNQPQHF. This chain joins TRBV20-1 and TRBJ1-5; D call uncertain. V gave up 0 bases and J gave up 3 bases, with 12 bases separating them. CDR3 length: 15 amino acids. Germline lookup yields CDR1 DFQATT and CDR2 SNEGSKA (reference sequence).

The V call is TRBV28, the J call TRBJ2-7; 9 positions match TRBD1. The trim removed 6 bases at V and 4 bases at J, leaving 10 bases unmatched. CDR3 length equals 15 residues. The germline CDR1 and CDR2 sequences are MDHEN and SYDVKM. CDR3 DNA: TGTGCCAGCAGGCGGAACAGGGGGCGCGGGTACGAGCAGTACTTC. It codes for CASRRNRGRGYEQYF. Complete variable domain (other parts from reference TRBV28 and TRBJ2-7): DVKVTQSSRYLVKRTGEKVFLECVQDMDHENMFWYRQDPGLGLRLIYFSYDVKMKEKGDIPEGYSVSREKKERFSLILESASTNQTSMYLCASRRNRGRGYEQYFGPGTRLTVT.

Note on this clonotype: A read error may be the cause here, since a much bigger clone is one base away. The chain joins TRBV28 to TRBJ1-2; D uncertain. Germline V gives CDR1 MDHEN, CDR2 SYDVKM. The CDR3 is 14 amino acids. The CDR3 is CAGSLGGENYGYTF. In DNA form, the CDR3 reads TGTGCCGGCAGTTTAGGCGGGGAAAACTATGGCTACACCTTC.

The V gene is TRBV20-1, the J gene TRBJ1-5; D uncertain. The CDR3 sequence is 14 residues long. The V end lost 6 bases, the J end lost 0 bases, and 12 bases lay between the germline ends. Germline CDR1 and CDR2: DFQATT and SNEGSKA (reference sequence). The CDR3 nucleotides are TGCAGTGCCCCGAGGCCAGATAGCAATCAGCCCCAGCATTTT. Encoded protein: CSAPRPDSNQPQHF.

Ten or more counts support this clonotype. This rearrangement joins TRBV20-1 to TRBJ1-1, with 7 bases fitting TRBD1. Germline V gene sequence: CDR1 DFQATT, CDR2 SNEGSKA (reference sequence). The CDR3 contains 13 residues. J lost 4 bases, V lost 3 bases, and 5 bases had no gene match. CDR3 bases: TGCAGTGCTAGGAGACAGGGAATCACTGAAGCTTTCTTT. Protein: CSARRQGITEAFF.

The sample holds many counts of this clonotype. The genes are TRBV5-1 and TRBJ1-1; 8 bases agree with TRBD1. The CDR3 runs to 16 residues. The germline V gene has CDR1 SGHRS and CDR2 YFSETQ. Germline trimming cut 5 bases from V and 4 bases from J; bases unmatched to any gene: 13. The CDR3 reads CASSPQQGAGGTEAFF. As DNA, the CDR3 is TGCGCCAGCAGTCCCCAGCAGGGGGCTGGAGGCACTGAAGCTTTCTTT.

There are many counts of this clonotype. The gene calls are TRBV20-1 and TRBJ1-2; D is possibly TRBD1 (6 bases). Germline V gives CDR1 DFQATT, CDR2 SNEGSKA (reference sequence). V gave up 6 bases and J gave up 4 bases, with 21 bases separating them. This CDR3 comprises 15 residues. The chain's CDR3 is CSAPPRDTKGYGYTF. The CDR3 nucleotides are TGCAGTGCACCACCCCGGGACACCAAAGGCTATGGCTACACCTTC.

Ten or more counts support this clonotype. V is TRBV28 and J is TRBJ2-5; 8 bases align to TRBD2. V lost 5 bases, J lost 2 bases, and 7 bases stayed unmatched. There are 15 residues in the CDR3. Looked up from germline, CDR1 is MDHEN and CDR2 is SYDVKM. The CDR3 here is CASSAILAGQETQYF. The DNA for the CDR3 is TGTGCCAGCAGTGCCATCCTAGCGGGTCAAGAGACCCAGTACTTC. The variable domain in full, completed from reference TRBV28 and TRBJ2-5, reads DVKVTQSSRYLVKRTGEKVFLECVQDMDHENMFWYRQDPGLGLRLIYFSYDVKMKEKGDIPEGYSVSREKKERFSLILESASTNQTSMYLCASSAILAGQETQYFGPGTRLLVL.

V and J are TRBV2 and TRBJ2-7; 10 nucleotides agree with TRBD1. The CDR3 contains 18 residues. The V segment lost 6 bases and the J segment 6 bases; nucleotides outside the gene matches: 20. CDR1 SNHLY and CDR2 FYNNEI come from the germline V gene. The CDR3 is CASRPGTGVPLTSSEQYF. The DNA of the CDR3 is TGTGCCAGCAGACCCGGGACAGGGGTTCCCCTCACGTCGTCCGAGCAGTACTTC.

This clonotype was detected ten times or more. The chain joins TRBV7-9 to TRBJ2-1, with D perhaps TRBD1 (6 bases). Trimming shortened V by 1 base and J by 7 bases, and 8 bases separated the two germline ends. This CDR3 comprises 13 residues. Germline-derived CDR1 and CDR2 are SEHNR and FQNEAQ (reference sequence). The CDR3 coding sequence is TGTGCCAGCAGCTTAGAACAGGGTAATGAGCAGTTCTTC. The encoded protein is CASSLEQGNEQFF.

There are a few counts of this clonotype. V and J are TRBV29-1 and TRBJ1-1; 8 bases align to TRBD1. Trimming cost V 4 bases and J 5 bases; bases outside gene matches: 9. Germline V lookup: CDR1 SQVTM, CDR2 ANQGSEA. This CDR3 spans 14 amino acids. The CDR3 region is CSVAETGVGTEAFF. In DNA, the CDR3 is TGCAGCGTTGCAGAGACAGGGGTGGGGACTGAAGCTTTCTTT. The variable domain in full, completed from reference TRBV29-1 and TRBJ1-1, reads SAVISQKPSRDICQRGTSLTIQCQVDSQVTMMFWYRQQPGQSLTLIATANQGSEATYESGFVIDKFPISRPNLTFSTLTVSNMSPEDSSIYLCSVAETGVGTEAFFGQGTRLTVV.

This clonotype came up many times. This chain connects TRBV20-1 to TRBJ2-1, with 7 bases aligning to TRBD1. V dropped 5 bases and J dropped 6; count of bases not matched to a gene: 4. The CDR3 totals 12 residues. Germline loops: CDR1 DFQATT, CDR2 SNEGSKA (reference sequence). The CDR3 region is CSASTGFNEQFF. The DNA of the CDR3 is TGCAGTGCTTCGACAGGGTTCAATGAGCAGTTCTTC.

This clonotype was counted many times. This chain connects TRBV27 to TRBJ2-7; possible D gene TRBD2, 7 bases. Trimming shortened V by 6 bases and J by 1 base, and 13 bases separated the two germline ends. CDR3 length: 14 residues. Germline values: CDR1 MNHEY, CDR2 SMNVEV (reference sequence). DNA of the CDR3: TGTGCCAGCAGACGGGGGGCAATATCCTACGAGCAGTACTTC. Its protein is CASRRGAISYEQYF.

In its sample, this clonotype was seen many times. V and J are TRBV5-1 and TRBJ2-1; 9 bases line up with TRBD2. This CDR3 spans 17 amino acids. Per the germline V gene, CDR1 is SGHRS and CDR2 is YFSETQ. Losses at the gene ends were 5 bases for V and 5 bases for J; bases not matched to a gene: 14. CDR3 loop: CASRGVGSGGTNNEQFF. The CDR3 nucleotides are TGCGCCAGCAGGGGGGTCGGCAGCGGGGGGACCAACAATGAGCAGTTCTTC.

This clonotype appeared many times. V usage is TRBV7-2 and J usage is TRBJ1-5; D remains ambiguous. CDR1 is SGHTA and CDR2 is FQGNSA in the germline V gene. V shed 5 bases and J shed 3 bases, with 14 bases lying between them. The CDR3 runs 15 residues. CDR3 protein: CASSPEVGDNQPQHF. The CDR3, as DNA: TGTGCCAGCAGCCCAGAGGTCGGAGACAATCAGCCCCAGCATTTT.

This clonotype was detected ten times or more. The V and J genes are TRBV20-1 and TRBJ2-1; 8 bases are a match to TRBD2. The CDR3 sequence is 13 residues long. The trim removed 7 bases at V and 5 bases at J, leaving 7 bases unmatched. Per germline, CDR1 DFQATT and CDR2 SNEGSKA (reference sequence). The CDR3 DNA follows: TGCAGTGTTAAATTCGGGGGGGACAATGAGCAGTTCTTC. This sequence encodes CSVKFGGDNEQFF.

This clonotype was seen a handful of times. The chain combines TRBV28 with TRBJ2-5, with unresolved D. CDR1 and CDR2 (germline): MDHEN, SYDVKM. There are 13 residues in the CDR3. Trimming pared 2 bases from V and 4 bases from J, leaving 8 bases between. CDR3 coding DNA: TGTGCCAGCAGTTTACGTAGGAGAGAGACCCAGTACTTC. Its translation: CASSLRRRETQYF.

This clonotype was counted between two and nine times. The genes are TRBV4-2 and TRBJ2-7; TRBD1 matches 9 bases. Trimming at V came to 0 bases and at J to 0 bases, leaving 6 bases not matched to a gene. This CDR3 is built from 17 residues. The germline V gene has CDR1 LGHNA and CDR2 YNFKEQ. The CDR3 region is CASSQDSGTGSSYEQYF. CDR3 DNA: TGTGCCAGCAGCCAAGATAGTGGGACAGGGAGCTCCTACGAGCAGTACTTC.

This clonotype appeared many times. The CDR3, as DNA: TGTGCCAGCAGACCCAGCGGGGGCTCCTACGAGCAGTACTTC. Protein sequence: CASRPSGGSYEQYF. The chain recombines TRBV6-2 or TRBV6-3 with TRBJ2-7, with TRBD2 identical over 8 bases. V shed 6 bases, J shed 0 bases, and the junction held 4 bases outside the gene matches. Germline V gene sequence: CDR1 MNHEY, CDR2 SVGEGT. There are 14 residues in the CDR3.

This clonotype was detected only a few times. The CDR3 coding sequence is TGTGCCAGCAGCTCCACGGGACAGAGTGTTGAAAAACTGTTTTTT. Translating gives CASSSTGQSVEKLFF. The V and J genes are TRBV7-9 and TRBJ1-4; TRBD1 matches at 7 bases. Losses at the gene ends were 4 bases for V and 7 bases for J; bases not matched to a gene: 9. This CDR3 contains 15 residues. The germline V gene has CDR1 SEHNR and CDR2 FQNEAQ (reference sequence).

This clonotype was detected ten times or more. The chain employs TRBV29-1 and TRBJ1-2; D gene ambiguous. Between the trimmed V and J ends, which lost 5 bases and 6 bases, there was a span of 10 bases. The CDR3 has 11 residues. Germline CDR1 is SQVTM and CDR2 is ANQGSEA. CDR3 region: CSVSIGNGYTF. The CDR3 DNA is TGCAGCGTTTCGATAGGGAATGGCTACACCTTC.